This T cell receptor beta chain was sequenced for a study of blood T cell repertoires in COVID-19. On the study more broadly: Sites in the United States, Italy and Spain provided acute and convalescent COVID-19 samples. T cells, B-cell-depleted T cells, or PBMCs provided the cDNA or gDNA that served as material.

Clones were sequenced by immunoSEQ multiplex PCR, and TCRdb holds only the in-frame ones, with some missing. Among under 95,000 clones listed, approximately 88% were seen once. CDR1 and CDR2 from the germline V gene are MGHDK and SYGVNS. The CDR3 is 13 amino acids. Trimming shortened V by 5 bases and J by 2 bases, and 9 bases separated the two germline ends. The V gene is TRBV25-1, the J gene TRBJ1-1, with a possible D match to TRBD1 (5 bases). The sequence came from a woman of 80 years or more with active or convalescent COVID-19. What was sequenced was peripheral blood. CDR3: CASSWGRNTEAFF. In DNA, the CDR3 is TGTGCCAGCAGTTGGGGCAGAAACACTGAAGCTTTCTTT.